The rows below give T cell receptor beta chains drawn from one sample of a study of a mutant IDH1 vaccine in newly diagnosed glioma. For these receptors, no antigen is known. Clones were sequenced by immunoSEQ multiplex PCR, and TCRdb holds only the in-frame ones, with some missing. The data contain fewer than 40,000 clones, 90% of them singletons. The source material was PBMCs, sampled from a glioma patient whose treatment included an IDH1 peptide vaccine. Every receptor here comes from a woman in her thirties or forties with glioma. The CDR3 runs from the conserved cysteine through the conserved F or W. A D gene is named only where the DNA matches it firmly. Some rows have no size entry. The others give once, few or many, or a class for an expanded clone.

clone size | D gene | J gene | V gene | CDR3 protein | CDR3 DNA
- | TRBD1 | TRBJ2-7 | TRBV18 | CASSPPRQGTYEQYF | TGTGCCAGCTCACCGCCGAGACAGGGGACCTACGAGCAGTACTTC
- | - | TRBJ1-5 | TRBV18 | CASSPREGYQPQHF | TGTGCCAGCTCACCTAGGGAGGGTTATCAGCCCCAGCATTTT
- | TRBD1 | TRBJ1-2 | TRBV19 | CASSSRWTGGARGGYTF | TGTGCCAGTAGTTCCCGATGGACAGGCGGTGCCCGGGGCGGCTACACCTTC
- | - | TRBJ2-7 | TRBV5-1 | CASSPQGSGEQYF | TGCGCCAGCAGCCCACAGGGTTCTGGGGAGCAGTACTTC
once | - | TRBJ2-2 | TRBV10-3 | CAISDSTGELFF | TGTGCCATCAGCGACAGTACCGGGGAGCTGTTTTTT
- | - | TRBJ2-5 | TRBV2 | CASSEVQKGGWTQYF | TGTGCCAGCAGTGAAGTTCAAAAGGGGGGATGGACCCAGTACTTC
- | TRBD1 | TRBJ1-2 | TRBV5-5 | CASSLRTGGIGYTF | TGTGCCAGCAGCTTGAGGACAGGGGGAATTGGCTACACCTTC
- | - | TRBJ2-7 | TRBV20-1 | CSAGGRGEQYF | TGCAGTGCTGGGGGTAGGGGCGAGCAGTACTTC
- | - | TRBJ1-2 | TRBV7-8 | CASSLEVGGQGGYTF | TGTGCCAGCAGCTTAGAGGTTGGGGGGCAAGGTGGCTACACCTTC
- | - | TRBJ2-3 | TRBV7-2 | CASSFPGLYTDTQYF | TGTGCCAGCAGCTTTCCCGGACTTTACACAGATACGCAGTATTTT
- | - | TRBJ2-4 | TRBV14 | CASSQDAAVGYIQYF | TGTGCCAGCAGCCAAGACGCAGCCGTAGGGTACATTCAGTACTTC
- | - | TRBJ2-2 | TRBV6-1 | CASSEFVTEPGELFF | TGTGCCAGCAGTGAATTTGTGACCGAGCCCGGGGAGCTGTTTTTT
- | - | TRBJ2-7 | TRBV6-5 | CASSRGAPYEQYF | TGTGCCAGCTCCAGGGGCGCACCCTACGAGCAGTACTTC
- | - | TRBJ2-5 | TRBV5-1 | CASSLGVGREKTQYF | TGCGCCAGCAGCTTGGGGGTCGGCAGGGAAAAGACCCAGTACTTC
- | - | TRBJ2-7 | TRBV7-9 | CASSFAGPRGHEQYF | TGTGCCAGCAGCTTCGCGGGCCCCCGTGGCCACGAGCAGTACTTC
- | - | TRBJ2-7 | TRBV6-1 | CASSSGLPTYEQYF | TGTGCCAGTTCCTCGGGTCTACCTACCTACGAGCAGTACTTC
- | - | TRBJ1-5 | TRBV15 | CATSRELQQNYQPQHF | TGTGCCACCAGCAGAGAACTGCAACAGAACTATCAGCCCCAGCATTTT
- | - | TRBJ2-7 | TRBV9 | CASSVGPFTYEQYF | TGTGCCAGCAGCGTAGGGCCCTTTACCTACGAGCAGTACTTC
once | - | TRBJ2-4 | TRBV10-3 | CAISENPGQSIQYF | TGTGCCATCAGTGAGAATCCAGGGCAAAGCATTCAGTACTTC
- | TRBD2 | TRBJ2-5 | TRBV9 | CASSVGEREYQETQYF | TGTGCCAGCAGCGTAGGGGAGCGGGAGTACCAAGAGACCCAGTACTTC
- | TRBD1 | TRBJ1-5 | TRBV19 | CASSPETGVGNQPQHF | TGTGCCAGTAGTCCAGAGACAGGGGTGGGCAATCAGCCCCAGCATTTT
- | - | TRBJ2-1 | TRBV5-8 | CATGSRGDNEQFF | TGTGCCACAGGTTCCAGGGGAGACAATGAGCAGTTCTTC
- | TRBD1 | TRBJ1-4 | TRBV19 | CASSIGRQGREKLFF | TGTGCCAGTAGTATAGGGCGACAGGGGCGAGAAAAACTGTTTTTT
- | - | TRBJ1-1 | TRBV28 | CASSLFRARFDGPEAFF | TGTGCCAGCAGTTTATTCCGGGCCAGGTTTGATGGGCCTGAAGCTTTCTTT
- | - | TRBJ1-4 | TRBV6-6 | CASSYGAGASEKLFF | TGTGCCAGCAGTTACGGGGCAGGGGCCTCTGAAAAACTGTTTTTT
- | TRBD2 | TRBJ2-7 | TRBV4-1 | CASSQLAGGAYEQYF | TGCGCCAGCAGCCAGCTAGCGGGGGGCGCCTACGAGCAGTACTTC
- | TRBD1 | TRBJ1-2 | TRBV29-1 | CSVRTGGDYGYTF | TGCAGCGTGAGGACAGGGGGTGATTATGGCTACACCTTC
- | - | TRBJ2-7 | TRBV10-3 | CAISQEGYEQYF | TGTGCCATCAGTCAAGAGGGCTACGAGCAGTACTTC
- | - | TRBJ1-2 | TRBV28 | CAAGGYYGYTF | TGTGCCGCCGGGGGGTACTATGGCTACACCTTC
- | TRBD2 | TRBJ2-7 | TRBV7-2 | CASSLAGGGPYEQYF | TGTGCCAGCAGCTTAGCCGGGGGGGGCCCCTACGAGCAGTACTTC
- | - | TRBJ2-4 | TRBV6-6 | CASSYDAPLAKNIQYF | TGTGCCAGCAGTTACGATGCCCCCCTAGCCAAAAACATTCAGTACTTC
- | TRBD1 | TRBJ2-5 | TRBV4-3 | CASSQELGTGGKQETQYF | TGCGCCAGCAGCCAAGAATTGGGGACAGGGGGTAAGCAAGAGACCCAGTACTTC
- | - | TRBJ1-4 | TRBV7-9 | CASSLNDIEKLFF | TGTGCCAGCAGCTTAAACGATATCGAAAAACTGTTTTTT
- | - | TRBJ1-2 | TRBV5-6 | CASTRPGDYGYTF | TGTGCCAGCACGCGACCAGGGGACTATGGCTACACCTTC
once | - | TRBJ2-2 | TRBV6-5 | CASKGSGANTGELFF | TGTGCCAGCAAGGGTAGCGGAGCGAACACCGGGGAGCTGTTTTTT
- | TRBD1 | TRBJ2-7 | TRBV7-9 | CASSLGQGAYEQYF | TGTGCCAGCAGCTTGGGCCAGGGGGCCTACGAGCAGTACTTC
few | TRBD2 | TRBJ2-7 | TRBV27 | CASRGLAGSHEQYF | TGTGCCAGCAGGGGACTAGCGGGAAGCCACGAGCAGTACTTC
- | TRBD1 | TRBJ1-2 | TRBV4-1 | CASSLTGVDNYGYTF | TGCGCCAGCAGCCTGACAGGGGTTGATAACTATGGCTACACCTTC
once | - | TRBJ1-4 | TRBV5-1 | CASSFGSGREKLFF | TGCGCCAGCAGCTTCGGGAGTGGCAGGGAAAAACTGTTTTTT
- | - | TRBJ1-4 | TRBV4-1 | CASSPIQSGSNEKLFF | TGCGCCAGCAGCCCCATCCAATCGGGGTCTAATGAAAAACTGTTTTTT
- | - | TRBJ1-2 | TRBV6-4 | CASTPEVGSDGYTF | TGTGCCAGCACCCCTGAGGTGGGGAGCGATGGCTACACCTTC
- | - | TRBJ1-1 | TRBV7-2 | CASSFYRNTEAFF | TGTGCCAGCAGCTTTTACAGGAACACTGAAGCTTTCTTT
- | - | TRBJ1-5 | TRBV18 | CASSRTTDQPQHF | TGTGCCAGCTCCCGGACGACCGATCAGCCCCAGCATTTT
- | TRBD1 | TRBJ1-2 | TRBV7-6 | CASSAQQGSRYGYTF | TGTGCCAGCAGCGCACAACAGGGGTCCCGTTATGGCTACACCTTC
- | TRBD1 | TRBJ1-3 | TRBV7-2 | CASSLGTANTIYF | TGTGCCAGCAGCCTGGGGACAGCAAACACCATATATTTT
- | TRBD1 | TRBJ1-5 | TRBV6-5 | CASRPTGGRNQPQHF | TGTGCCAGCAGACCGACAGGGGGCAGGAATCAGCCCCAGCATTTT
- | - | TRBJ1-1 | TRBV2 | CASSVQGVTEAFF | TGTGCCAGCAGTGTACAGGGCGTCACTGAAGCTTTCTTT
few | TRBD1 | TRBJ1-3 | TRBV6-5 | CASSPDRSNTIYF | TGTGCCAGCAGTCCGGACAGGTCGAACACCATATATTTT
few | TRBD2 | TRBJ2-3 | TRBV5-4 | CASSEKRETDTQYF | TGTGCCAGCAGCGAGAAGCGGGAGACAGATACGCAGTATTTT